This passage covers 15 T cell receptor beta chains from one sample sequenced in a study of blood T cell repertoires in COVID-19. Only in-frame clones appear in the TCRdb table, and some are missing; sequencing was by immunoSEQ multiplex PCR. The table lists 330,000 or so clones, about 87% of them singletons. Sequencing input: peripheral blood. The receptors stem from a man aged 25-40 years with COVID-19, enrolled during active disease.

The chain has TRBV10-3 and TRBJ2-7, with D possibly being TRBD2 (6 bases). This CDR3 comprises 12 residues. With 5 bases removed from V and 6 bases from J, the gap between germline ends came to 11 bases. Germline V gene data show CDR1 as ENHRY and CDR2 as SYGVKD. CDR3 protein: CAISQREAEQYF. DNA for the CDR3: TGTGCCATCAGTCAAAGGGAGGCCGAGCAGTACTTC.

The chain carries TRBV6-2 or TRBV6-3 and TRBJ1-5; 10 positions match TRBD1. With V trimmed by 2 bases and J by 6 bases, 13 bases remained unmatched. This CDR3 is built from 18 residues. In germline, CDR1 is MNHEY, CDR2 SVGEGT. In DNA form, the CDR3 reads TGTGCCAGCAGTTACCGGGGACAGGGGTTGGTGGTAAGTCAGCCCCAGCATTTT. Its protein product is CASSYRGQGLVVSQPQHF.

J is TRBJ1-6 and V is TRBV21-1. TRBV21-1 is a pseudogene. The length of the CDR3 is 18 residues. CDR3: CASSKKVRRSSYNSPLHF. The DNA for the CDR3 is TGTGCCAGCAGCAAAAAGGTAAGGAGGAGCTCCTATAATTCACCCCTCCACTTT.

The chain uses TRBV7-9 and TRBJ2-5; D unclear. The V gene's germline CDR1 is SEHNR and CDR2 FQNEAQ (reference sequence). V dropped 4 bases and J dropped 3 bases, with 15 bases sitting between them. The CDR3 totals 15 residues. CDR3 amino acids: CASSYLLPRKETQYF. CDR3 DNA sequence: TGTGCCAGCAGCTACCTCCTCCCCAGGAAAGAGACCCAGTACTTC.

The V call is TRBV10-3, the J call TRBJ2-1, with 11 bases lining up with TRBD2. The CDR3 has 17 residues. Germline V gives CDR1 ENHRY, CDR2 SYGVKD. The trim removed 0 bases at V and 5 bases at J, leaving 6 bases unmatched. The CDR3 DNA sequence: TGTGCCATCAGTGAGTCGACTAGCGGGACATTCAACAATGAGCAGTTCTTC. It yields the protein CAISESTSGTFNNEQFF.

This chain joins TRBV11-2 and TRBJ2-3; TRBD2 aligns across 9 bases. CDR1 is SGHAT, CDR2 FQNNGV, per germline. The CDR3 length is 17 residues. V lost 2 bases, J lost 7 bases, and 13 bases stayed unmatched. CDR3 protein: CASSLPPQAGGRNTQYF. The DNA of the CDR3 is TGTGCCAGCAGCTTACCGCCTCAGGCGGGGGGGAGGAATACGCAGTATTTT. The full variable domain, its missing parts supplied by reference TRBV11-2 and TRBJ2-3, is EAGVAQSPRYKIIEKRQSVAFWCNPISGHATLYWYQQILGQGPKLLIQFQNNGVVDDSQLPKDRFSAERLKGVDSTLKIQPAKLEDSAVYLCASSLPPQAGGRNTQYFGPGTRLTVL.

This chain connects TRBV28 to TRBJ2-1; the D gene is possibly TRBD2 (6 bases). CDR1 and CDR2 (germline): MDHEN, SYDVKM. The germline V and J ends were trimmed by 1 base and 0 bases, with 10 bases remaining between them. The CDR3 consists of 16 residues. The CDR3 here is CASSLFGGSSYNEQFF. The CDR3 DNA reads TGTGCCAGCAGTTTATTTGGGGGGAGCTCCTACAATGAGCAGTTCTTC.

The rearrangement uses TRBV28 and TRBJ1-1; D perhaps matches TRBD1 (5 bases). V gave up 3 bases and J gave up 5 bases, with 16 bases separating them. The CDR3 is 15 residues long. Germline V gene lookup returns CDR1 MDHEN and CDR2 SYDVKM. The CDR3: CASSFSAGLGTEAFF. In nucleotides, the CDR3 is TGTGCCAGCAGTTTTTCCGCGGGGCTTGGGACTGAAGCTTTCTTT. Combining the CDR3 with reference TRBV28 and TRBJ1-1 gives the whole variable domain DVKVTQSSRYLVKRTGEKVFLECVQDMDHENMFWYRQDPGLGLRLIYFSYDVKMKEKGDIPEGYSVSREKKERFSLILESASTNQTSMYLCASSFSAGLGTEAFFGQGTRLTVV.

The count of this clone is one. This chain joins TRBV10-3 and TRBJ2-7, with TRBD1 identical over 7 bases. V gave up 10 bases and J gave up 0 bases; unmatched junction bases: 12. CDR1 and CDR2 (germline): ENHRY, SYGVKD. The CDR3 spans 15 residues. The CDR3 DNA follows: TGTGCCACCTCAGACAGGGCCTCGACCTCCTACGAGCAGTACTTC. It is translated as CATSDRASTSYEQYF.

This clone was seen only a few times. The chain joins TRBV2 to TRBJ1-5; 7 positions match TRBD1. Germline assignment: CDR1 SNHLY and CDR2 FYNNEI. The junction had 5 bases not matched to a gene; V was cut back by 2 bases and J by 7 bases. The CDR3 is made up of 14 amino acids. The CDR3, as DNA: TGTGCCAGCAGTGAAAACAGGGGCGCCCAGCCCCAGCATTTT. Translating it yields CASSENRGAQPQHF.

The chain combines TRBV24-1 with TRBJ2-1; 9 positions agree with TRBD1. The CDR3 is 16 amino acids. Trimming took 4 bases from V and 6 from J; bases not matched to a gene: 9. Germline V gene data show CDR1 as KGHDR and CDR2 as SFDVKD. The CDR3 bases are TGTGCCACCAGTGAGACCGGGACAGGGTACGGCAATGAGCAGTTCTTC. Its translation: CATSETGTGYGNEQFF.

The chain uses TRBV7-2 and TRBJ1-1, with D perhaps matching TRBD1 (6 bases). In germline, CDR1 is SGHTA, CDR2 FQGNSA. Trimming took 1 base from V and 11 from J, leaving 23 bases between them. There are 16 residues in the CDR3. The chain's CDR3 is CASSLGTAGIEAGAFF. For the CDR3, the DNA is TGTGCCAGCAGCTTAGGGACAGCTGGTATTGAAGCAGGGGCTTTCTTT.

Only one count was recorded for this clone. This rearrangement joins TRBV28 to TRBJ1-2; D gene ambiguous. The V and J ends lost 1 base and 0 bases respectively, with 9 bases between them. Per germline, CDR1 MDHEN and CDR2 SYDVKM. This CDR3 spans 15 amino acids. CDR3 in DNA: TGTGCCAGCAGTTTATCAGGAGGCGCTAACTATGGCTACACCTTC. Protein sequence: CASSLSGGANYGYTF.

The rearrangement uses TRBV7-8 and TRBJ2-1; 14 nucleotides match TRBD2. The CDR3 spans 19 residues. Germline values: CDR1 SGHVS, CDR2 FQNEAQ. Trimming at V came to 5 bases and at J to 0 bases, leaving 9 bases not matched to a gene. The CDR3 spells CASSGWTSGGQSSYNEQFF. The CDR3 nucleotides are TGTGCCAGCAGCGGGTGGACTAGCGGGGGGCAGAGCTCCTACAATGAGCAGTTCTTC.

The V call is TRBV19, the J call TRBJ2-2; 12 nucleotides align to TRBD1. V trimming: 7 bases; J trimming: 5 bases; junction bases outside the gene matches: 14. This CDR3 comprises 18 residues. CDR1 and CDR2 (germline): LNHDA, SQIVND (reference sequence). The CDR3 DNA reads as TGTGCCAGTACCTCCCGGGACAGGGGGCGAGGATTTACCGGGGAGCTGTTTTTT. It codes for CASTSRDRGRGFTGELFF.